Following are 18 T cell receptor beta chains from one sample sequenced in a study of memory CD8 T cells in hepatitis C reinfection. The method was immunoSEQ multiplex PCR; TCRdb's version includes in-frame clones alone and lacks a portion of them. This table has 35,000 to 55,000 clones, around 89% appearing once. Specified time point: peak reinfection, 3 to 8 weeks after reinfection detection. No in vitro expansion preceded TCR sequencing of the sorted cells. Input material: naive CD8+ T cells sorted from blood. The origin of the receptors is a man younger than 35 with hepatitis C virus infection.

The V gene is TRBV5-1, the J gene TRBJ2-1, with D unresolved. Deletions cut 0 bases from V and 7 bases from J, with 11 bases between. CDR1 is SGHRS, CDR2 YFSETQ, per germline. The CDR3 extends over 14 amino acids. Written as DNA, the CDR3 is TGCGCCAGCAGCTTGGTCTCTACCCTGAATGAGCAGTTCTTC. It codes for CASSLVSTLNEQFF.

The chain recombines TRBV5-1 with TRBJ2-1; 7 bases match TRBD1. The germline V gene encodes CDR1 SGHRS and CDR2 YFSETQ. The CDR3 runs to 14 residues. The V segment lost 4 bases and the J segment 2 bases; nucleotides outside the gene matches: 3. CDR3 amino acids: CASSLTGAYNEQFF. CDR3 nucleotides: TGCGCCAGCAGCCTCACAGGGGCCTACAATGAGCAGTTCTTC.

This clone came up once. The genes are TRBV29-1 and TRBJ1-1; 8 nucleotides line up with TRBD1. The CDR3 totals 12 residues. Losses at the gene ends were 7 bases for V and 4 bases for J; bases not matched to a gene: 5. The germline gives CDR1 SQVTM, CDR2 ANQGSEA. CDR3 in amino acids: CSAIQGGTEAFF. CDR3 in DNA: TGCAGCGCAATACAGGGGGGCACTGAAGCTTTCTTT.

This clone was found once. V usage is TRBV27 and J usage is TRBJ2-2; TRBD2 matches at 7 bases. Germline V gene lookup returns CDR1 MNHEY and CDR2 SMNVEV (reference sequence). Trimming took 3 bases from V and 5 from J; bases not matched to a gene: 3. The CDR3 consists of 14 residues. CDR3 nucleotide sequence: TGTGCCAGCAGTTTTGGGCGGGGGACCGGGGAGCTGTTTTTT. Translating it yields CASSFGRGTGELFF.

CDR3 DNA: TGTGCCAGCAGCTTGGGACTGAACGAGCAGTACGTC. It is translated as CASSLGLNEQYV. This chain joins TRBV7-9 and TRBJ2-7; D possibly corresponds to TRBD2 (6 bases). Per germline, CDR1 SEHNR and CDR2 FQNEAQ (reference sequence). The CDR3 has 12 residues. Trimming left V 3 bases short and J 5 bases short, with 8 bases between.

The V and J genes are TRBV6-5 and TRBJ2-5, with a possible D match to TRBD2 (6 bases). Germline V gene data show CDR1 as MNHEY and CDR2 as SVGAGI. CDR3 size: 13 residues. V was pared by 6 bases and J by 5 bases, with 13 bases between. The CDR3 sequence: CASSLGSGETQYF. The CDR3 DNA reads TGTGCCAGCAGCCTAGGGAGCGGGGAGACCCAGTACTTC.

The J gene is TRBJ2-3, the V gene TRBV19, with 7 bases matching TRBD2. CDR1 is LNHDA, CDR2 SQIVND, per germline (reference sequence). The CDR3 runs 18 residues. The V and J ends lost 4 bases and 3 bases, in that order; junction bases with no gene match: 16. The DNA for the CDR3 is TGTGCCAGTAGTAGCGGGAGCCGTTCACACGGGCGGACAGATACGCAGTATTTT. This codes for CASSSGSRSHGRTDTQYF.

The chain joins TRBV12-5 to TRBJ2-3; 10 bases map to TRBD2. V dropped 5 bases and J dropped 3; count of bases not matched to a gene: 8. CDR3 length: 16 residues. Germline loops: CDR1 LGHNT, CDR2 FRNRAP. The CDR3 loop is CASGAGTSVQTDTQYF. CDR3 nucleotide sequence: TGTGCTAGTGGTGCCGGGACTAGCGTGCAGACAGATACGCAGTATTTT. Drawing the rest from reference TRBV12-5 and TRBJ2-3, the complete variable domain is DARVTQTPRHKVTEMGQEVTMRCQPILGHNTVFWYRQTMMQGLELLAYFRNRAPLDDSGMPKDRFSAEMPDATLATLKIQPSEPRDSAVYFCASGAGTSVQTDTQYFGPGTRLTVL.

This clone has a handful of counts. The J gene is TRBJ2-2, the V gene TRBV29-1; perhaps TRBD1 as D (6 bases). The CDR3 totals 13 residues. Germline values: CDR1 SQVTM, CDR2 ANQGSEA. V shed 7 bases and J shed 0 bases, with 9 bases lying between them. The CDR3 reads CSGQDSNTGELFF. The CDR3 bases are TGCAGCGGACAGGACTCGAACACCGGGGAGCTGTTTTTT.

CDR3 coding DNA: TGTGCCAGCAGTTACGGGGCCTCCCAAGAGACCCAGTACTTC. Translation gives CASSYGASQETQYF. The rearrangement joins TRBV6-5 to TRBJ2-5; TRBD1 is a possible D gene (5 bases). Trimming shortened V by 2 bases and J by 1 base, and 8 bases separated the two germline ends. CDR1 is MNHEY and CDR2 is SVGAGI in the germline V gene. CDR3 length: 14 amino acids.

This chain connects TRBV5-8 to TRBJ1-5; TRBD1 is a possible D gene (5 bases). CDR1 is SGHTS and CDR2 is YDEGEE in the germline V gene. The CDR3 spans 14 residues. The germline V and J ends were trimmed by 3 bases and 7 bases, with 14 bases remaining between them. CDR3 in amino acids: CASSWAGGGQPQHF. The CDR3 bases are TGTGCCAGCAGCTGGGCGGGGGGAGGACAGCCCCAGCATTTT.

The V gene is TRBV30, the J gene TRBJ2-5; D possibly corresponds to TRBD1 (5 bases). Per germline, CDR1 GTSNPN and CDR2 SVGIG (reference sequence). This CDR3 spans 13 amino acids. V was clipped by 2 bases and J by 0 bases, with 7 bases between them. In DNA, the CDR3 is TGTGCCTGGAGTCCAGGGTACCAAGAGACCCAGTACTTC. This translates into CAWSPGYQETQYF.

The DNA of the CDR3 is TGTGCCAGCAGTTTATCGACTAGCGGGAGTTACGAGCAGTACTTC. Translated, it gives CASSLSTSGSYEQYF. The chain carries TRBV27 and TRBJ2-7; TRBD2 agrees at 12 bases. CDR1 and CDR2 (germline): MNHEY, SMNVEV (reference sequence). V lost 0 bases, J lost 4 bases, and 1 base stayed unmatched. CDR3 size: 15 residues.

The chain is built from TRBV15 and TRBJ2-7, with D possibly being TRBD2 (5 bases). The germline V gene has CDR1 LNHNV and CDR2 YYDKDF (reference sequence). The CDR3 has 14 amino acids. Trimming left V 5 bases short and J 3 bases short, with 14 bases between. The CDR3 DNA reads TGTGCCACCAGCTCTCGGGAAAGGGTCTACGAGCAGTACGTC. Protein: CATSSRERVYEQYV.

V gene TRBV9 combines with J gene TRBJ2-1, with D tentatively TRBD2 (5 bases). The germline V gene has CDR1 SGDLS and CDR2 YYNGEE. The CDR3 spans 12 residues. Trimming took 4 bases from V and 9 from J, leaving 11 bases between them. CDR3 sequence: CASSRMGAEQFF. The CDR3 region has the DNA TGTGCCAGCAGCCGAATGGGAGCTGAGCAGTTCTTC.

This clone was observed a single time. The V and J genes are TRBV27 and TRBJ2-1; D not certain. This CDR3 is built from 16 residues. Trimming took off 0 bases at V and 0 bases at J, with 9 bases between the two ends. Germline-derived CDR1 and CDR2 are MNHEY and SMNVEV (reference sequence). The CDR3 loop is CASSLSSASSYNEQFF. As DNA, the CDR3 is TGTGCCAGCAGTTTATCGTCAGCTAGCTCCTACAATGAGCAGTTCTTC.

The rearrangement links TRBV5-8 to TRBJ2-5; TRBD1 matches 8 bases. Trimming took 5 bases from V and 5 from J; bases not matched to a gene: 8. The germline CDR1 and CDR2 sequences are SGHTS and YDEGEE. This CDR3 is 14 amino acids long. This CDR3 is CASSYGQGRETQYF. The CDR3 DNA sequence: TGTGCCAGCAGTTACGGACAGGGCAGGGAGACCCAGTACTTC.

The chain uses TRBV29-1 and TRBJ1-2; 9 bases map to TRBD1. V dropped 4 bases and J dropped 4; count of bases not matched to a gene: 1. This CDR3 contains 12 residues. Germline loops: CDR1 SQVTM, CDR2 ANQGSEA. The CDR3 reads CSVGDRAYGYTF. DNA for the CDR3: TGCAGCGTTGGGGACAGGGCCTATGGCTACACCTTC.